This T cell receptor (beta chain) was captured in a study of blood T cells in healthy people across ages. A minimum of 7 million PBMCs was isolated per sample. V lost 0 bases, J lost 4 bases, and 14 bases lay in between. Looked up from germline, CDR1 is LGHDT and CDR2 is YNNKEL (reference sequence). The CDR3 sequence is 16 residues long. Sample-barcoded 5' priming and a J-beta primer mix drove a second PCR of roughly 7 to 11 cycles. Every molecule of cDNA carried a tag from a template-switch adaptor with 12 random nucleotides. TCRdb independently ran MiXCR on the 5' RACE reads; one entry per CDR3 protein. This table has 650,000 to 800,000 distinct CDR3 sequences, more than 40% appearing once.

Specimen: blood. The receptor was isolated from a man between 60 and 75 years old in good health. This sequence joins TRBV3-1 and TRBJ2-3; tentatively, D is TRBD2 (6 bases). CDR3 sequence: CASSQDRTGVPDTQYF. CDR3 in DNA: TGTGCCAGCAGCCAAGATCGAACGGGGGTTCCAGATACGCAGTATTTT.